The 4 T cell receptor beta chains in this list originate from one sample, sequenced in a study of blood T cells in healthy people across ages. PCR was performed a second time for roughly 6 to 12 cycles using a sample-barcoded 5' primer and a J-beta primer mix. TCRdb itself ran the 5' RACE reads through MiXCR, one entry per CDR3 protein. In the table there are roughly 1,700,000 distinct CDR3 sequences, over 25% of which are singletons. Sequenced: blood. These receptors originate from a woman aged 25 to 39 in good health.

This clonotype appeared a few times. The rearrangement uses TRBV29-1 and TRBJ1-2; D is undetermined. Germline loops: CDR1 SQVTM, CDR2 ANQGSEA. The ends were cut back, 1 base at V and 12 bases at J, with 15 bases in the middle. The length of the CDR3 is 12 residues. The CDR3 sequence: CSVEVPVEGHTF. In DNA, the CDR3 is TGCAGCGTTGAAGTTCCGGTTGAAGGCCACACCTTC.

This sequence joins TRBV12-3 or TRBV12-4 and TRBJ2-1; D unclear. The length of the CDR3 is 12 residues. Deletions cut 5 bases from V and 15 bases from J, with 17 bases between. In nucleotides, the CDR3 is TGTGCCAGCAGTCCAATTGACACGCCGTGGTTCTTC. This encodes CASSPIDTPWFF.

The chain is built from TRBV20-1 and TRBJ2-4, with a possible D match to TRBD2 (6 bases). CDR1 is DFQATT and CDR2 is SNEGSKA in the germline V gene (reference sequence). Trimming cost V 5 bases and J 15 bases, with 20 bases left between them. The CDR3 sequence is 12 residues long. The CDR3 region has the DNA TGCAGTGCTGGGGGGTACCAAGAGACCCGGTACTTC. Protein product: CSAGGYQETRYF.

Only a few counts were recorded for this clonotype. The chain links TRBV28 to TRBJ2-7; D is unresolved. Germline-derived CDR1 and CDR2 are MDHEN and SYDVKM. CDR3 length: 15 residues. V was cut by 7 bases and J by 0 bases, with 16 bases left in between. The CDR3 DNA reads as TGTGCCAGCACCTCCCCACTCAGCTACTCCTACGAGCAGTACTTC. Residues: CASTSPLSYSYEQYF.